This TCR beta chain was found in a study of technical replicates of blood from a few donors (dated by TCRdb to the late 2010s). Notes on this clone: Its antigen is still unknown. Base qualities were left out, and no much larger clone turns up one base away.

Library method: the immunoSEQ multiplex PCR assay. Imported from immuneACCESS, the table was reduced by TCRdb to in-frame sequences with V and J called. These copies leave out some clones; in studies compared against another copy, an unresolved V gene accounts for under half, and the cause of the remainder is not known. The sample includes fewer than 95,000 clones, with approximately 94% observed a single time. Jointly, the top ten make up about 0.26% of the sample. The CDR3 measures 15 amino acids from cysteine to phenylalanine. Only the CDR3 part of the read is kept: 45 bases, read in frame from the first base. The junction carries 13 bases between V and J, which are trimmed by 1 base and 4 bases respectively. In the germline V gene, CDR1 corresponds to MGHRA and CDR2 to YSYEKL.

Here the chain combines TRBV4-1 and TRBJ1-2; the D region possibly corresponds to TRBD1 (6 bases align). Sequencing was performed on T cells isolated from PBMCs. This TCR derives from a human donor in good health. The DNA sequence is TGCGCCAGCAGCCAAGTGAACAGGGAAAGCTATGGCTACACCTTC. This gives the protein CASSQVNRESYGYTF.